The 22 T cell receptor beta chains presented below share a single source sample, sequenced in a study of cytomegalovirus exposure and HLA in healthy donors (dated by TCRdb to about 2017). The library was produced with the immunoSEQ multiplex PCR assay. For the multiplex PCR, a mixture combining 60 forward primers for TCR Vbeta segments and 13 reverse primers for TCR Jbeta segments was used. What TCRdb holds here is the immuneACCESS table cut down to in-frame rearrangements. Part of the clones is not present; checked against another copy, under half of the missing clones reflect an unresolved V gene, and the others are unexplained. The sample table lists fewer than 150,000 clones, roughly 76% of them with a count of one. The leading ten clones occupy around 1.3% of the sample. The specimen sequenced was PBMCs. The receptors come from a female donor in good health and CMV-seronegative.

The V and J genes are TRBV19 and TRBJ2-6; 8 bases line up with TRBD1. The length of the CDR3 is 15 residues. Trimming at V came to 8 bases and at J to 2 bases, leaving 5 bases not matched to a gene. From germline, CDR1 is LNHDA and CDR2 SQIVND (reference sequence). Here the CDR3 DNA reads TGTGCCAGTGCGAGACAGGGGACTGGGGCCAACGTCCTGACTTTC. Its protein is CASARQGTGANVLTF.

This chain links TRBV19 with TRBJ1-5; no reliable D call. This CDR3 has 15 residues. Trimming took off 1 base at V and 2 bases at J, with 9 bases between the two ends. Per the germline V gene, CDR1 is LNHDA and CDR2 is SQIVND (reference sequence). This CDR3 is CASSIVLPGNQPQHF. The CDR3 DNA follows: TGTGCCAGTAGTATAGTCCTCCCGGGCAATCAGCCCCAGCATTTT.

The chain is built from TRBV5-1 and TRBJ2-1; 11 positions agree with TRBD2. This CDR3 comprises 15 residues. With V trimmed by 3 bases and J by 7 bases, 6 bases remained unmatched. Germline V CDR1 and CDR2: SGHRS, YFSETQ. CDR3 sequence: CASSSELAGANEQFF. In DNA form, the CDR3 reads TGCGCCAGCAGCTCGGAACTAGCGGGAGCTAATGAGCAGTTCTTC.

CDR3 sequence: CASSLVTNPPPGELFF. CDR3 coding DNA: TGTGCCAGCAGCTTAGTAACTAATCCACCCCCCGGGGAGCTGTTTTTT. This chain connects TRBV7-9 to TRBJ2-2; D uncertain. V dropped 1 base and J dropped 6 bases, with 15 bases sitting between them. CDR1 is SEHNR, CDR2 FQNEAQ, per germline (reference sequence). The length of the CDR3 is 16 residues.

The sample holds a few counts of this clone. V and J are TRBV10-3 and TRBJ1-1; TRBD1 might be the D (5 bases). There are 13 residues in the CDR3. V dropped 6 bases and J dropped 1 base, with 9 bases sitting between them. The germline CDR1 and CDR2 sequences are ENHRY and SYGVKD. Here the CDR3 DNA reads TGTGCCATCAGGACAGAAGCGAACACTGAAGCTTTCTTT. This gives the protein CAIRTEANTEAFF.

The chain has TRBV11-2 and TRBJ2-3, with TRBD2 matching over 8 bases. This CDR3 has 14 residues. V gave up 6 bases and J gave up 2 bases; unmatched junction bases: 4. Per germline, CDR1 SGHAT and CDR2 FQNNGV. CDR3 amino acids: CASREAGDTDTQYF. CDR3 bases: TGTGCCAGCAGAGAAGCGGGAGACACAGATACGCAGTATTTT. The full variable domain, its missing parts supplied by reference TRBV11-2 and TRBJ2-3, is EAGVAQSPRYKIIEKRQSVAFWCNPISGHATLYWYQQILGQGPKLLIQFQNNGVVDDSQLPKDRFSAERLKGVDSTLKIQPAKLEDSAVYLCASREAGDTDTQYFGPGTRLTVL.

In its sample, this clone was seen once. The chain joins TRBV7-9 to TRBJ1-5, with D uncertain. Trimming removed 1 base from V and 4 bases from J, with 5 bases in between. Looked up from germline, CDR1 is SEHNR and CDR2 is FQNEAQ (reference sequence). The CDR3 loop spans 13 amino acids. The CDR3 loop reads CASSLDLNQPQHF. In nucleotides, the CDR3 is TGTGCCAGCAGCTTAGATCTTAATCAGCCCCAGCATTTT.

This chain uses TRBV7-2 with TRBJ2-5; D unresolved. The CDR3 is 12 amino acids. The V gene lost 2 bases and the J gene lost 6 bases, with 7 bases spanning the gap. The germline CDR1 and CDR2 sequences are SGHTA and FQGNSA. DNA for the CDR3: TGTGCCAGCAGCTTATCTGTCCAGACCCAGTACTTC. This codes for CASSLSVQTQYF.

The chain uses TRBV2 and TRBJ2-1, with 7 bases aligning to TRBD1. Trimming cost V 5 bases and J 0 bases; bases outside gene matches: 4. The CDR3 runs to 15 residues. Germline lookup yields CDR1 SNHLY and CDR2 FYNNEI. CDR3 loop: CASSTKGASYNEQFF. Here the CDR3 DNA reads TGTGCCAGCAGTACCAAGGGGGCCTCCTACAATGAGCAGTTCTTC.

The rearrangement links TRBV5-1 to TRBJ1-2; D is undetermined. Germline V gene lookup returns CDR1 SGHRS and CDR2 YFSETQ. Between the trimmed V and J ends, which lost 4 bases and 5 bases, there was a span of 9 bases. The CDR3 consists of 12 residues. CDR3 in amino acids: CASSIDYYGYTF. DNA for the CDR3: TGCGCCAGCAGCATTGACTATTATGGCTACACCTTC.

J is TRBJ2-1 and V is TRBV15; TRBD2 aligns across 14 bases. In germline, CDR1 is LNHNV, CDR2 YYDKDF (reference sequence). Unmatched junction bases numbered 6, after V lost 3 bases and J lost 8 bases. The CDR3 consists of 16 residues. CDR3 sequence reads: CATSRGGTSGRHEQFF. The CDR3 DNA sequence: TGTGCCACCAGCAGGGGAGGGACTAGCGGGAGACATGAGCAGTTCTTC.

The rearrangement uses TRBV19 and TRBJ1-5; D is uncertain. CDR3 length: 14 amino acids. The germline gives CDR1 LNHDA, CDR2 SQIVND (reference sequence). Trimming took 3 bases from V and 0 from J, leaving 6 bases between them. The CDR3 region is CASSIQNSNQPQHF. CDR3 coding DNA: TGTGCCAGTAGTATCCAGAATAGCAATCAGCCCCAGCATTTT.

The rearrangement joins TRBV29-1 to TRBJ2-7; D is unclear. Germline CDR1 reads SQVTM; CDR2 reads ANQGSEA. Trimming shortened V by 5 bases and J by 1 base, and 9 bases separated the two germline ends. This CDR3 has 12 residues. In DNA form, the CDR3 reads TGCAGCGTTAGTGGGCAGTCCTACGAGCAGTACTTC. As protein: CSVSGQSYEQYF.

The chain couples TRBV4-1 to TRBJ2-1, with D unresolved. The V end was cut by 1 base, the J end by 2 bases, with 9 bases between. Per germline, CDR1 MGHRA and CDR2 YSYEKL. This CDR3 contains 15 residues. CDR3 sequence: CASSQVETAYNEQFF. Written as DNA, the CDR3 is TGCGCCAGCAGCCAAGTTGAAACTGCCTACAATGAGCAGTTCTTC.

This clone was seen a single time. This sequence joins TRBV14 and TRBJ2-4; 7 nucleotides agree with TRBD1. Germline CDR1 is SGHDN and CDR2 is FVKESK. Trimming removed 5 bases from V and 3 bases from J; junction bases left unmatched: 10. The CDR3 is 16 residues long. The CDR3 bases are TGTGCCAGCAGCTTACACAACAGGGGCCTCAAAAACATTCAGTACTTC. Protein: CASSLHNRGLKNIQYF.

This chain uses TRBV6-5 with TRBJ1-5, with 10 positions matching TRBD1. The CDR3 spans 15 residues. The V gene end was trimmed by 0 bases and the J gene end by 9 bases; junction bases not matched to a gene: 5. Germline CDR1 reads MNHEY; CDR2 reads SVGAGI. The CDR3 region has the DNA TGTGCCAGCAGTTACTCGGGACAGGGGAATTCGCCCCAGCATTTT. Its protein product is CASSYSGQGNSPQHF.

The CDR3 reads CASSPDRFLHTEAFF. The CDR3, as DNA: TGTGCCAGCAGCCCAGACAGGTTTCTGCACACTGAAGCTTTCTTT. The V gene is TRBV11-2, the J gene TRBJ1-1, with D tentatively TRBD1 (6 bases). Germline-derived CDR1 and CDR2 are SGHAT and FQNNGV. The CDR3 is 15 residues long. Trimming removed 5 bases at V and 3 bases at J, with 16 bases between. Using reference TRBV11-2 and TRBJ1-1 for the parts outside the CDR3, the full variable domain is EAGVAQSPRYKIIEKRQSVAFWCNPISGHATLYWYQQILGQGPKLLIQFQNNGVVDDSQLPKDRFSAERLKGVDSTLKIQPAKLEDSAVYLCASSPDRFLHTEAFFGQGTRLTVV.

This clone was seen just once. V gene TRBV2 combines with J gene TRBJ1-5; 8 positions agree with TRBD1. This CDR3 spans 13 amino acids. Germline V gene data show CDR1 as SNHLY and CDR2 as FYNNEI. V dropped 4 bases and J dropped 5; count of bases not matched to a gene: 1. The CDR3 coding sequence is TGTGCCAGCAGTGGGGACAGGTATCAGCCCCAGCATTTT. Protein: CASSGDRYQPQHF.

This clone showed up just a few times. The chain recombines TRBV6-1 with TRBJ1-1; TRBD1 matches 7 bases. Germline lookup yields CDR1 MNHNS and CDR2 SASEGT. The junction had 0 bases not matched to a gene; V was cut back by 4 bases and J by 4 bases. The CDR3 totals 12 residues. CDR3 nucleotides: TGTGCCAGCAGTGCAGGGGGCACTGAAGCTTTCTTT. Translating gives CASSAGGTEAFF.

The chain employs TRBV21-1 and TRBJ2-3; the table calls TRBD2, which could not be checked here. TRBV21-1 is a documented pseudogene. The CDR3 covers 19 residues. CDR3 amino acids: CASSTPGTSGISSTDTQYF. CDR3 DNA sequence: TGTGCCAGCAGCACCCCCGGGACTAGCGGGATCTCTAGCACAGATACGCAGTATTTT.

This rearrangement joins TRBV27 to TRBJ2-7; D might be TRBD2 (5 bases). Trimming removed 1 base at V and 3 bases at J, with 10 bases between. The germline CDR1 and CDR2 sequences are MNHEY and SMNVEV (reference sequence). The CDR3 contains 14 residues. The DNA of the CDR3 is TGTGCCAGCAGTTTATGTGACTACAACTACGAGCAGTACTTC. It yields the protein CASSLCDYNYEQYF.

This clone has just one count. V usage is TRBV6-1 and J usage is TRBJ2-2; a weak D match, TRBD1 (6 bases). V was trimmed by 2 bases and J by 5 bases, leaving 15 bases between them. The CDR3 covers 16 residues. Germline V lookup: CDR1 MNHNS, CDR2 SASEGT. The chain's CDR3 is CASSEQWTAETGELFF. DNA for the CDR3: TGTGCCAGCAGTGAACAGTGGACAGCGGAAACCGGGGAGCTGTTTTTT.